This TCR beta chain was recorded in a study of regulatory T cells in long-lasting Graves disease. This CDR3 is built from 16 residues. The germline gives CDR1 SGDLS, CDR2 YYNGEE. J gave up 7 bases and V 3 bases, and 15 bases lay outside the gene matches. Documented time point: persistent/refractory GD, antithyroid drugs over 5 years with positive TRAb. RNA extracted from PBMCs served as the sequencing template. The table lists this clonotype with a few counts. In building TCR beta libraries, iRepertoire HTBI primers were used together with Arm-PCR of CDR3 regions. TCRdb itself ran the multiplex PCR reads through MiXCR, one entry per CDR3 protein. The data contain a few hundred thousand distinct CDR3 sequences, 21% of them seen just once; the ten biggest clones take up 13% to 15%.

The clonotype was recovered from a female donor with Graves disease. This rearrangement joins TRBV9 to TRBJ2-5; TRBD1 agrees at 7 bases. The sequencing here drew on peripheral blood mononuclear cells (PBMCs), taken when the disease was refractory, from a patient treated with antithyroid drugs. For the CDR3, the DNA is TGTGCCAGCAGCGGAGGACAGGCGGGTCGGTTCGGGACCCAGTACTTC. This gives the protein CASSGGQAGRFGTQYF. Together with reference TRBV9 and TRBJ2-5, the CDR3 gives the full variable domain: DSGVTQTPKHLITATGQRVTLRCSPRSGDLSVYWYQQSLDQGLQFLIQYYNGEERAKGNILERFSAQQFPDLHSELNLSSLELGDSALYFCASSGGQAGRFGTQYFGPGTRLLVL.